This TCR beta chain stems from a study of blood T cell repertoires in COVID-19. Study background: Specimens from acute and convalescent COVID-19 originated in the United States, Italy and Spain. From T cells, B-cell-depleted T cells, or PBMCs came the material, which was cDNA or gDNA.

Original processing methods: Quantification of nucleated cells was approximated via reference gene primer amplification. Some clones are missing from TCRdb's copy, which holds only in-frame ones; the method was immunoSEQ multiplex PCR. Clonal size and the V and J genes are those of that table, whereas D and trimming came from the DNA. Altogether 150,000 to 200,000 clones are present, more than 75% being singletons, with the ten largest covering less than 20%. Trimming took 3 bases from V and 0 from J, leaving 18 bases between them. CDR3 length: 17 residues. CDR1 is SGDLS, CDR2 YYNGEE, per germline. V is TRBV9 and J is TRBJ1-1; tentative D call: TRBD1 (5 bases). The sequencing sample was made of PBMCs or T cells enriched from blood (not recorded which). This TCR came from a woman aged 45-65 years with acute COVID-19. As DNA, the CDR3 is TGTGCCAGCAGCGCCACCCTGACAGCCCCCATGAACACTGAAGCTTTCTTT. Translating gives CASSATLTAPMNTEAFF. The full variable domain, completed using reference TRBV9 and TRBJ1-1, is DSGVTQTPKHLITATGQRVTLRCSPRSGDLSVYWYQQSLDQGLQFLIQYYNGEERAKGNILERFSAQQFPDLHSELNLSSLELGDSALYFCASSATLTAPMNTEAFFGQGTRLTVV.